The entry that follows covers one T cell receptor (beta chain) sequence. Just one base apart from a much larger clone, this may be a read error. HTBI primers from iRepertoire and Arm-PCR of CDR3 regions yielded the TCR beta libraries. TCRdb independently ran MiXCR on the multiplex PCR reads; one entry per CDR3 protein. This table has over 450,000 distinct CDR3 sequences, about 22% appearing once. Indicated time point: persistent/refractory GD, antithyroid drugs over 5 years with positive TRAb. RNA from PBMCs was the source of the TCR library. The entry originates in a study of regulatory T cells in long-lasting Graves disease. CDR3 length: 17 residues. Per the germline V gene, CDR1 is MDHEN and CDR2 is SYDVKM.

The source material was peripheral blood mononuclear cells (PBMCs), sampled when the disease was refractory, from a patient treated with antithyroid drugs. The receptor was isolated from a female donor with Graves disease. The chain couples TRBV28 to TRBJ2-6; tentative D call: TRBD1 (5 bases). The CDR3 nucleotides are TGTGCCAGCAGTTTAGGTCCAGGCACCTCTGGGGCCGACGTCCTGACTTTC. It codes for CASSLGPGTSGADVLTF.